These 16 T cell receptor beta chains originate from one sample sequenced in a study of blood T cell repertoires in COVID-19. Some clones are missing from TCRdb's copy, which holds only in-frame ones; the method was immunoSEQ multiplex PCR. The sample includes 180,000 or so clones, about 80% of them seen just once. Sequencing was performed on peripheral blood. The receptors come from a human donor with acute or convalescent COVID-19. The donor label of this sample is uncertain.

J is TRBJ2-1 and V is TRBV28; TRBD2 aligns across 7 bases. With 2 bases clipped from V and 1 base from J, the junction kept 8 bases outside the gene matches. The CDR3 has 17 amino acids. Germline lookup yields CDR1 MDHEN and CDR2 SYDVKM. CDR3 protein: CASSLGTSDPSYNEQFF. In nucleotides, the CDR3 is TGTGCCAGCAGTTTAGGTACTAGCGACCCTTCCTACAATGAGCAGTTCTTC.

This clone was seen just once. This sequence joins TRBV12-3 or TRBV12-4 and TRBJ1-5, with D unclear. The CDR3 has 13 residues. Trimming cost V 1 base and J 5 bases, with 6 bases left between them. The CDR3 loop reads CASSLDRDQPQHF. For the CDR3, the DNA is TGTGCCAGCAGTTTAGACAGAGATCAGCCCCAGCATTTT.

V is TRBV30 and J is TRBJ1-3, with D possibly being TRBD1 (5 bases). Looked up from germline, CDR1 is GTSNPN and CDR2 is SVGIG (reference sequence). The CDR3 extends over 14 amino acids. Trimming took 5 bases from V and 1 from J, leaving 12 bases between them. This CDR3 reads CAWGRGTSGNTIYF. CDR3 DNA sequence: TGTGCCTGGGGTCGCGGGACGTCTGGAAACACCATATATTTT.

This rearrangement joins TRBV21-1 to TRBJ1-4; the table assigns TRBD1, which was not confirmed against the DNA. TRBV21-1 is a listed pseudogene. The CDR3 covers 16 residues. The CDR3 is CASSKGGRGTDEKLFF. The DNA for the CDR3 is TGTGCCAGCAGCAAAGGGGGCAGGGGAACGGATGAAAAACTGTTTTTT.

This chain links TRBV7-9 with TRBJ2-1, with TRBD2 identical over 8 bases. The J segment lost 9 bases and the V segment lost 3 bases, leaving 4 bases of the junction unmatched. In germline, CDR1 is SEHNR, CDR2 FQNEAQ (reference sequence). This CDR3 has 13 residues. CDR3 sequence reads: CASSLTSAGEQFF. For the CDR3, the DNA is TGTGCCAGCAGCTTGACTAGCGCGGGTGAGCAGTTCTTC.

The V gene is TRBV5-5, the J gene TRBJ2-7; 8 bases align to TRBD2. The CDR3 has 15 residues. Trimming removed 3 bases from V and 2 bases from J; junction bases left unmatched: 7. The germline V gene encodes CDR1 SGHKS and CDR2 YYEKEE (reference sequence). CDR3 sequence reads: CASSSVSGSTYEQYF. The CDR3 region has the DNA TGTGCCAGCAGCTCCGTAAGCGGGAGCACCTACGAGCAGTACTTC.

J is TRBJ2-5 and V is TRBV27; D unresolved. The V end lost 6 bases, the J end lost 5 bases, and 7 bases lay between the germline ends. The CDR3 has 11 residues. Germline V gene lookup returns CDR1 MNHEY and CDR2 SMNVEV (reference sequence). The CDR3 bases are TGTGCCAGCAGCCTCGGTGAGACCCAGTACTTC. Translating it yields CASSLGETQYF.

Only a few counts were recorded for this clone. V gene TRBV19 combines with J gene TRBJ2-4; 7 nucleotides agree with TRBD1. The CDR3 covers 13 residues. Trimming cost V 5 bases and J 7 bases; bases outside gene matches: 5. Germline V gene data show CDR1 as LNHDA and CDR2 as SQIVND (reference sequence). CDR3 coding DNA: TGTGCCAGTAGTCCCGGGACAGCGAACATTCAGTACTTC. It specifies CASSPGTANIQYF.

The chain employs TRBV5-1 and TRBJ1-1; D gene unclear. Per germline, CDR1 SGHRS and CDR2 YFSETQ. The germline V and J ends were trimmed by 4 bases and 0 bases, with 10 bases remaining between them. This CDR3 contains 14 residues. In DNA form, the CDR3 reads TGCGCCAGCAGCCACCCAGGTTTGAACACTGAAGCTTTCTTT. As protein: CASSHPGLNTEAFF.

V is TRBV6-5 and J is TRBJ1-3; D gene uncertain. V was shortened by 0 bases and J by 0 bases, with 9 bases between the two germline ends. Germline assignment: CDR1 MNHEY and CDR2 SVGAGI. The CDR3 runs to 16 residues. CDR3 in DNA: TGTGCCAGCAGTTACTCTTGGGCGGGCTCTGGAAACACCATATATTTT. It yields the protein CASSYSWAGSGNTIYF.

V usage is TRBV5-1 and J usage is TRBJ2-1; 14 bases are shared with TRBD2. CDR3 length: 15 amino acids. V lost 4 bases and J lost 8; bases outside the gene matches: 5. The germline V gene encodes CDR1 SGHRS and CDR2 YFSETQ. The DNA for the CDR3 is TGCGCCAGCAGCCCAGGGACTAGCGGGAGTCATGAGCAGTTCTTC. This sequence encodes CASSPGTSGSHEQFF.

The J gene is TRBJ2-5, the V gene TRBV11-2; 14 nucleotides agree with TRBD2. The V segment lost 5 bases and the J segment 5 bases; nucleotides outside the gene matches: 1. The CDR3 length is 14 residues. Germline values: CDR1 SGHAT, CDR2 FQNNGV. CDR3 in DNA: TGTGCCAGCAGCCGGACTAGCGGGAGGGAGACCCAGTACTTC. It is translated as CASSRTSGRETQYF.

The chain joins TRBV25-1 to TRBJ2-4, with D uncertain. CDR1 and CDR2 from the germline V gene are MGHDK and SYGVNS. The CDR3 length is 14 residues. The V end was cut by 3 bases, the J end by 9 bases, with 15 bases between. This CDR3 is CASSDGTNLAIQYF. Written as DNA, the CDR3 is TGTGCCAGCAGTGATGGCACAAATTTGGCCATTCAGTACTTC.

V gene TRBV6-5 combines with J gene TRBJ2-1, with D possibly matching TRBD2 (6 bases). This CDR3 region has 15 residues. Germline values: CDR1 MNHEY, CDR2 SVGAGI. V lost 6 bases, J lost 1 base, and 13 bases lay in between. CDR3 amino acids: CASRAGPESYNEQFF. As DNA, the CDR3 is TGTGCCAGCAGGGCGGGGCCAGAATCCTACAATGAGCAGTTCTTC.

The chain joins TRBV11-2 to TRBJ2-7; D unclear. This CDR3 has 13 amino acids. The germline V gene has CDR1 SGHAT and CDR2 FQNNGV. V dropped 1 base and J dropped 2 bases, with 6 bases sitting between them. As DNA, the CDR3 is TGTGCCAGCAGCTTAGGGGCCCCCTACGAGCAGTACTTC. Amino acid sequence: CASSLGAPYEQYF.

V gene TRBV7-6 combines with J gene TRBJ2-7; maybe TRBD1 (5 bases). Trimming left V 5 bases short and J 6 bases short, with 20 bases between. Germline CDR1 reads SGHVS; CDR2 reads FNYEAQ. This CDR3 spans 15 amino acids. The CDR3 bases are TGTGCCAGCAGCCCAGGCTTGGGTGGGGCTAGCGAGCAGTACTTC. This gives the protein CASSPGLGGASEQYF.